This TCR beta chain was observed in a study of vaccination and CD4 T cells after COVID-19. Study context: From HCoV-229E, HCoV-OC43, HCoV-NL63 and SARS-CoV-2, overlapping spike peptides were used to stimulate the cells. Controls had a CEFX pool, an HIV-1 Nef pool, or no peptide added.

The Oncomine TCR Beta short-read assay sequenced DNA from cultured CD4+ T cells. Genomic DNA was extracted from cultured CD4+ T cells. MiXCR, applied by TCRdb to the PCR reads, yields one record per CDR3 protein. The sample lists 13,000 or so distinct CDR3 sequences, roughly 41% occurring once. To note about this clonotype: Its antigen is unidentified.

Treatment: 10-day PBMC culture with coronavirus spike peptide pools or control peptides (ViraFEST assay). Expanded clonotypes were found by TCR sequencing after peptide-pool stimulation (ViraFEST). The specimen was CD4+ T cells from blood, cultured in vitro, collected after SARS-CoV-2 vaccination. The sequence came from a human donor who had recovered from COVID-19.

The DNA of the CDR3 is TGTGCCAGCAGGCGGACTAGCGGGAGTATTTACGAGCAGTACTTC. It is translated as CASRRTSGSIYEQYF. The chain combines TRBV7-6 with TRBJ2-7, with TRBD2 matching 13 bases. This CDR3 has 15 residues. Germline CDR1 reads SGHVS; CDR2 reads FNYEAQ. With 6 bases clipped from V and 4 bases from J, the junction kept 6 bases outside the gene matches. The full variable domain, completed using reference TRBV7-6 and TRBJ2-7, is GAGVSQSPRYKVTKRGQDVALRCDPISGHVSLYWYRQALGQGPEFLTYFNYEAQQDKSGLPNDRFSAERPEGSISTLTIQRTEQRDSAMYRCASRRTSGSIYEQYFGPGTRLTVT.